Included here is one T cell receptor (beta chain) sequence, with context. Its antigen has not been determined. Nothing much larger sits one base from this clone, and base qualities are not available. Library preparation was by the immunoSEQ multiplex PCR assay. For the multiplex PCR, a mixture combining 60 forward primers for TCR Vbeta segments and 13 reverse primers for TCR Jbeta segments was used. Amplification of the CDR3 region of rearranged TCR beta genes was performed with a multiplex PCR assay on genomic DNA. The amplified TCR beta libraries were sequenced on the Illumina HiSeq System as 87-base-pair reads. Regarding the original processing steps: In a later analysis, 70 million to 95 million unique TCR beta chains were counted across the approximately 620 repertoires, and around 10 million of these chains were shared by at least two donors. To remove PCR and sequencing errors, raw reads were error-corrected and collapsed into unique sequences using a nearest-neighbor algorithm that merged closely related sequences. Alignment of CDR3 sequences to IMGT reference sequences was used to assign V, D and J gene segments. For a sequence to be retained, at least a six-nucleotide match to both a V gene segment and a J gene segment was required. A rearrangement was called productive if the CDR3 had no stop codons and remained in frame with V and J, and every other rearrangement was called non-productive. CDR3 was defined according to IMGT convention as the region running from the second conserved V-encoded cysteine to the conserved J-encoded phenylalanine. The earlier analysis of a few hundred of the donors excluded sequences that lacked an unambiguous match to a single V gene segment. An earlier analysis of around 600 of the donors classified V segments as functional when productive rearrangements were above 56.7% and as segregating when the standard deviation between donors was above 5%. A statistical classification framework was built to diagnose cytomegalovirus status from the catalog of TCR beta chain sequences. In a later analysis, V and J genes were assigned by comparing TCR nucleotide sequences against IMGT/GENE-DB human TR gene sequences. A later analysis assigned CDR3 sequences and most-parsimonious VDJ recombination scenarios with the TCRdist pipeline. A later analysis defined each TCR beta chain by its CDR3 amino acid sequence plus V-gene family, and excluded reads lacking a unique V-gene family. To address suspected cross-contamination and a sequencing artifact, a later analysis removed several hundred highly shared, low-generation-probability nucleotide sequences. A later analysis calculated a clonal expansion index for each public chain from normalized within-repertoire ranks of inferred template counts. In a later analysis, generation probabilities were computed with a VDJ recombination model fitted to out-of-frame rearrangements, and the resulting probabilities were checked against IGoR. A later analysis scored TCR-TCR, TCR-HLA and TCR-CMV co-occurrence with hypergeometric tests, applying a repertoire-size bias correction to TCR pairs. In a later analysis, false discovery rates were estimated by permuting HLA or CMV assignments 20 times. In a later analysis, co-occurring TCRs were grouped with DBSCAN, and TCRdist sequence similarity was added when clustering was performed within HLA-allele-positive subsets. For co-occurrence clustering, repertoires with fewer than 30,000 or more than 120,000 public chains were excluded, along with five repertoires with anomalous nucleotide sharing. TCRdb holds this immuneACCESS table with in-frame rearrangements only. Some clones are missing; in checked studies, unresolved V genes explain under half, and the rest has no known cause. V and J calls plus clone size are reproduced from that table; the DNA served to infer D and trimming. The sample yields under 55,000 clones; around three quarters were counted once. 7% to 10% of the sample goes to the ten largest clones.

In total, roughly 670 healthy bone marrow donors made up the cohort. At the time of sampling, all cohort members were nominally healthy, though unrecorded immune exposures were likely present. The donor was CMV seropositive and belonged to the group of about 290 seropositive cohort members. A peripheral blood sample was provided by each donor, and peripheral blood mononuclear cells were used for TCR beta sequencing. The Qiagen DNeasy Blood Extraction Kit was used to extract genomic DNA from the blood cell samples. CDR1 MNHEY and CDR2 SVGAGI were looked up in the germline V gene. Including cysteine and phenylalanine, the CDR3 has 15 amino acids. Of all the DNA, just the CDR3 is kept, 45 bases in frame from base 1. The germline V end is reduced by 6 bases and the J end by 5 bases; junction bases left unmatched: 9. The data are from a study of cytomegalovirus exposure and HLA in healthy donors (TCRdb year 2017). Background for the entire study: In an earlier analysis of 587 of the donors, 276 Gb of sequence data and 100 million or so unique TCR beta sequences from about 180 million T cells were reported. Approximately 310 gigabases of sequencing data and approximately 92 million unique TCR sequences made up an early release that covered approximately 620 HLA-typed donors. Of the 300 to 500 genotyped donors, less than 90% were placed in the genetic ancestry cluster associated with self-reported Caucasian donors. The study aimed to test whether signatures of past pathogen exposure could be identified by cataloging public T cell receptors. The T cell repertoires of 670 or so subjects were profiled by immunosequencing and related to cytomegalovirus serostatus. Besides the first cohort of hundreds of subjects, a separate validation cohort made up of 95 to 150 different subjects was used. The study combined high-throughput TCR immunosequencing, statistical association of individual TCRs with disease status, and machine learning to predict cytomegalovirus infection status. To study patterns of TCR occurrence, a later analysis re-analyzed previously published TCR beta repertoires from 550 to 800 donors and added high-resolution HLA genotyping. Rather than drawing on any new phenotypic data, the later analysis identified candidate immune exposures from TCR beta sequences and the way those sequences occurred across donors. An earlier analysis of some 500 of the donors applied high-throughput TCR beta sequencing to assess whether each TCR beta V gene segment acted as functional or pseudogenic. Donor age, sex, ethnicity and CMV serostatus were compiled together with the repertoire data. In a later genetic analysis, genome-wide SNP genotypes for about 65% of the roughly 670 donors were used, and that subset was treated as a discovery cohort. Every discovery cohort repertoire had been produced on one sequencing platform. HLA typing included class I and class II loci at four-digit resolution. The number of typed donors differed by locus: about 620-640 for A, B, C, DRB1 and DQB1; 522 for DQA1; over 600 for DPA1; and around 450 for DPB1. Because of strong linkage in the cohort, roughly five DR-DQ haplotypes were treated as single units for association and clustering. On average, about 200,000 unique TCR beta nucleotide sequences were sequenced per donor among several hundred genotyped donors of the cohort, with about 17% of those sequences being non-productive.

What the research found in general, with its limitations: Several of the top co-occurrence clusters appeared to be linked to parvovirus B19, influenza, CMV and Epstein-Barr virus, according to a later analysis. In vitro tests confirmed that a few of the cytomegalovirus-associated TCR beta chains recognize cytomegalovirus antigens. In an earlier analysis of approximately 600 of the donors, most TCR beta V segments were observed in productive rearrangements about 87% or about 30% of the time, broadly matching IMGT annotations. In this cohort, only TCR beta chains were sequenced, and detectable features were limited by the absence of alpha or paired-chain data. The authors suggested that the approach could potentially be extended to other disease states and immunological phenotypes. The classifier was reported to diagnose cytomegalovirus status with high specificity and sensitivity in both the original cohort and the validation cohort. Linkage disequilibrium might explain the correlated functional status among segregating V segments, but an unknown experimental factor could not be ruled out. Roughly 15 rarely observed V segments, including chromosome 9 orphons, were excluded from the earlier analysis of a few hundred of the donors because counts were too low. When HLA alleles, especially DR and DQ, strongly co-occurred, TCR associations were difficult to assign to individual alleles. The only immune exposure information available for the cohort was CMV serostatus. Some IMGT-functional V segments, including TRBV6-2 and TRBV6-3, could not be distinguished by the 87-base-pair reads and were therefore excluded. A later analysis found that HLA-associated TCR beta chains were more clonally expanded and had lower generation probabilities than equally common non-associated chains. In a later analysis, TCR association rates were found to vary across HLA loci, with the most associated TCRs seen for DRB1 alleles and the fewest for HLA-C alleles. Most CMV-associated TCR beta chains appeared to be HLA-restricted in a later analysis, and the HLA associations seemed to be driven largely by CMV exposure. Because HLA typing was missing for some donors at each locus, association tests included only the typed subset. While some public TCRs were present in many individuals, most TCR sequences turned up only very rarely across donors. Roughly uniform sequencing depth across donors was assumed in presence/absence analyses, although this assumption may not hold. According to a later genetic analysis, donors in an Asian-associated ancestry cluster had fewer N-insertions in productive TCRs than the approximately 690-donor mean. A further reported finding was that TCR beta sequences accurately predicted the HLA-A and HLA-B alleles for most subjects in the first cohort. A cluster of highly shared sequence variants was judged likely to be a technical artifact of the sequencing pipeline. In a later analysis, about 16,000 TCR beta sequences were associated with specific HLA alleles at a false discovery rate of 0.05. V-gene and J-gene trimming of TCR beta chains was associated with a missense DCLRE1C variant in a later genetic analysis, and the association was replicated in an independent cohort. The study listed 164 TCR beta chains as associated with cytomegalovirus.

The V gene is TRBV6-5 and the J gene is TRBJ2-5; 10 bases in the middle match TRBD1. What was sequenced was PBMCs. The sequence was collected from a man aged 25 to 40 in good health and CMV-seropositive. The nucleotide sequence reads TGTGCCAGCAGCCACGACAGGGGGCGGACGGAGACCCAGTACTTC. It encodes CASSHDRGRTETQYF.